Sequencing of this TCR beta chain was carried out in a study of beta chain features in type 1 diabetes. The study reverse transcribed the entire isolated RNA, so it sequenced expressed TCRB transcripts. Profiling relied on immunoSEQ multiplex PCR, and the TCRdb table lists in-frame clones only, not all of them. The profile shows 150,000 to 200,000 clones, around 8% of them singletons. Worth noting for this clone: What it binds is unknown.

Study conclusions and caveats: When Type 1 diabetes patients were examined, their TCRB CDR3s proved moderately but significantly shorter in all four CD4+ subsets.

CD4+ naive, central memory, regulatory and stem cell-like memory cells were sorted via CD45RO/CCR7/CD25/CD127/CD95/CD27. V gave up 6 bases and J gave up 9 bases, with 12 bases separating them. Germline CDR1 MGHDK, CDR2 SYGVNS. CDR3 length: 12 amino acids. The sequence came from a woman aged 40 to 55 with type 1 diabetes. The sample comprised central memory CD4+ T cells from blood. J is TRBJ1-5 and V is TRBV25-1; TRBD1 might be the D (6 bases). The CDR3 loop reads CASRDSSGPQHF. CDR3 coding DNA: TGTGCCAGCAGGGACAGTTCCGGGCCCCAGCATTTT.